This T cell receptor (beta chain) is drawn from a study of blood T cell repertoires in COVID-19. Study details: Researchers got acute and convalescent COVID-19 samples from the United States, Italy and Spain. Sources were T cells, B-cell-depleted T cells, or PBMCs; the material itself was cDNA or gDNA.

Germline V CDR1 and CDR2: MNHEY, SVGAGI. The CDR3 totals 13 residues. The V and J ends lost 2 bases and 7 bases respectively, with 11 bases between them. Seattle-derived patients entered the study during active infection and were followed longitudinally. Libraries were prepared by immunoSEQ multiplex PCR; TCRdb keeps only in-frame clonotypes and omits some of them. The repertoire holds 130,000 to 150,000 clones, with 70% to 90% as singletons. The TCR sequence derives from a woman aged 60 to 75 with COVID-19, enrolled during active disease. The V gene is TRBV6-5, the J gene TRBJ2-5, with D tentatively TRBD2 (6 bases). The sample comprised peripheral blood. For the CDR3, the DNA is TGTGCCAGCAGTTACCCCCGGGGAGGGACCCAGTACTTC. This translates into CASSYPRGGTQYF.